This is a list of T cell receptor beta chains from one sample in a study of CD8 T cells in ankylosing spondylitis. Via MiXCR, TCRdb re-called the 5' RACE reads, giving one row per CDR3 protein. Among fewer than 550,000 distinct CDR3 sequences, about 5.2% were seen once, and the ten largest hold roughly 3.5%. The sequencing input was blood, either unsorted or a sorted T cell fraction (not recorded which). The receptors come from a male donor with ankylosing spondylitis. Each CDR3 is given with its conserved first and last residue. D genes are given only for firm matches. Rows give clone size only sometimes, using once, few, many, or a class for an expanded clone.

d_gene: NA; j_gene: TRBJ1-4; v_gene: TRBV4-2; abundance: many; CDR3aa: CASSQDIGVGDEKLFF; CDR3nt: TGTGCCAGCAGCCAAGATATAGGAGTAGGGGACGAAAAACTGTTTTTT
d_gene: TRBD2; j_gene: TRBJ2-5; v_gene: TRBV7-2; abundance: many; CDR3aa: CASRMTSGRAGAQYF; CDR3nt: TGTGCCAGCAGGATGACTAGCGGTCGCGCAGGGGCCCAGTACTTC
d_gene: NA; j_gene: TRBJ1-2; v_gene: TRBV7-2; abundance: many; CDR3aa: CASSFLSLANYGYTF; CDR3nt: TGTGCCAGCAGCTTTTTATCGTTAGCTAACTATGGCTACACCTTC
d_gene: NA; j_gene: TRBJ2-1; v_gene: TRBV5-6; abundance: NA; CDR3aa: CASSLFPYSYNEQFF; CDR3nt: TGTGCCAGCAGCTTGTTTCCCTATTCCTACAATGAGCAGTTCTTC
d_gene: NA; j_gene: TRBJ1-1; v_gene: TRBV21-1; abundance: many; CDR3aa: CASSTETGGRKAFF; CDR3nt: TGTGCCAGCAGCACTGAGACAGGGGGCAGAAAAGCTTTCTTT
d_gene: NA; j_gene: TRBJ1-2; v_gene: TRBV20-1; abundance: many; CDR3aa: CSARQLGFNIYGYTF; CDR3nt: TGCAGTGCTAGACAATTGGGGTTCAATATATATGGCTACACCTTC
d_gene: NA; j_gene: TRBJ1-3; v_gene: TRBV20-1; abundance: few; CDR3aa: CSAPTGTNSGNTIYF; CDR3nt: TGCAGTGCCCCCACCGGGACAAACTCTGGAAACACCATATATTTT
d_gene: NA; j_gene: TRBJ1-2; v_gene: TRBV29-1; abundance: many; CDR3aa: CSVARDGNYGYTF; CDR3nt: TGCAGCGTTGCCCGGGACGGGAACTATGGCTACACCTTC
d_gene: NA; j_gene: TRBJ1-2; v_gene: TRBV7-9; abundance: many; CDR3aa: CASSFGRHYGYTF; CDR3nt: TGTGCCAGCAGCTTTGGGCGGCACTATGGCTACACCTTC
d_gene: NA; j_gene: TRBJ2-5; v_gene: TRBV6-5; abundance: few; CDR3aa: CASSHFGTRGQETQYF; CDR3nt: TGTGCCAGCAGTCACTTCGGGACACGGGGCCAAGAGACCCAGTACTTC
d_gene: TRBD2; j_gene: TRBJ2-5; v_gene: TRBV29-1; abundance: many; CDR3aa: CSVAGLAAPQETQYF; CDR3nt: TGCAGCGTGGCCGGCCTAGCGGCGCCTCAAGAGACCCAGTACTTC
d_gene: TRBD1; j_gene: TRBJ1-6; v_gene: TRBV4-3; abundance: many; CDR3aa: CASSQGTGVYNSPLHF; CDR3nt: TGCGCCAGCAGCCAAGGGACAGGGGTCTATAATTCACCCCTCCACTTT
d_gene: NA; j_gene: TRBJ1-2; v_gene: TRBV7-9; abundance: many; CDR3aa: CASSPGVVPLYGYTF; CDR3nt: TGTGCCAGCAGCCCCGGGGTGGTCCCCCTCTATGGCTACACCTTC
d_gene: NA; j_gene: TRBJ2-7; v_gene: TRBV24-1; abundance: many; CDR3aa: CATSDMTGYEQYF; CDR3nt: TGTGCCACCAGTGATATGACGGGCTACGAGCAGTACTTC
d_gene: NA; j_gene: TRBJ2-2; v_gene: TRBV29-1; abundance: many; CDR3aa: CSVSWASTGELFF; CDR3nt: TGCAGCGTATCTTGGGCCTCCACCGGGGAGCTGTTTTTT
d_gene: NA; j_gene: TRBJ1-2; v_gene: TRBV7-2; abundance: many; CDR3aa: CASSLTAYGYTF; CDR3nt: TGTGCCAGCAGCTTAACGGCCTATGGCTACACCTTC
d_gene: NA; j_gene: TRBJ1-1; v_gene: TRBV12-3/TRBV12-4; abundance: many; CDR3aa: CASSLILAAAPFF; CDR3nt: TGTGCCAGCAGTTTAATTCTGGCGGCCGCGCCTTTCTTT
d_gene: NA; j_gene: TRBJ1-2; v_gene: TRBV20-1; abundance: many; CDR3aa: CSARQGPRYGYTF; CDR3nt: TGCAGTGCTAGACAGGGGCCTCGCTATGGCTACACCTTC
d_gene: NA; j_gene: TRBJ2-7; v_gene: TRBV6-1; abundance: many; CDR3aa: CATDTYEQYF; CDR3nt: TGTGCCACGGACACTTACGAGCAGTACTTC
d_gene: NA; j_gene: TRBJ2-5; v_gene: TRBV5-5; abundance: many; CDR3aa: CASSFKETQYF; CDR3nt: TGTGCCAGCAGCTTTAAAGAGACCCAGTACTTC
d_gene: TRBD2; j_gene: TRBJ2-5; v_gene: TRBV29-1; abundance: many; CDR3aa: CSVVGLAGAGETQYF; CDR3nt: TGCAGCGTTGTAGGGCTAGCGGGGGCTGGGGAGACCCAGTACTTC
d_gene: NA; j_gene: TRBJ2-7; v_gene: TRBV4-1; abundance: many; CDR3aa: CASSQAFIQLESSYEQYF; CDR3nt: TGCGCCAGCAGCCAAGCTTTTATCCAGCTCGAGAGCTCCTACGAGCAGTACTTC
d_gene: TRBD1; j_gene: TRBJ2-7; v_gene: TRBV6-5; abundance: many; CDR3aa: CASRSSGTDSYEQYF; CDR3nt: TGTGCCAGCAGGTCCTCCGGGACAGACTCCTACGAGCAGTACTTC
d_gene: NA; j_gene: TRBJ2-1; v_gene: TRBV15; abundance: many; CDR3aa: CATSSSWYNEQFF; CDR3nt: TGTGCCACCAGCAGTAGCTGGTACAATGAGCAGTTCTTC
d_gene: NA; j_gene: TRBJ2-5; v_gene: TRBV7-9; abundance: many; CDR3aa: CASSFGKPSQETQYF; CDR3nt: TGTGCCAGCAGCTTTGGCAAGCCATCCCAAGAGACCCAGTACTTC
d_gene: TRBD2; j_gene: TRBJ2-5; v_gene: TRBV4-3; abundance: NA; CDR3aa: CASSQEGPRREGGETQYF; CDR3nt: TGCGCCAGCAGCCAAGAGGGGCCGCGGCGGGAGGGCGGAGAGACCCAGTACTTC
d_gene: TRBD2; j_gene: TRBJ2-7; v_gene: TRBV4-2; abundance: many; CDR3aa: CASSQVSGSISEQYF; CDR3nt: TGTGCCAGCAGCCAAGTAAGCGGGAGTATCTCCGAGCAGTACTTC
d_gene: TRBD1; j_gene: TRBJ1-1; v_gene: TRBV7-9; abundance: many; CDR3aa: CASSFIHRGNTEAFF; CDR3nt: TGTGCCAGCAGCTTTATTCACAGGGGAAACACTGAAGCTTTCTTT
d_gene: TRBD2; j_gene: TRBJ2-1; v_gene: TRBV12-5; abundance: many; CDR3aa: CASGLNSGSQYEQFF; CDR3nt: TGTGCTAGTGGTTTGAACAGCGGGAGTCAGTATGAGCAGTTCTTC
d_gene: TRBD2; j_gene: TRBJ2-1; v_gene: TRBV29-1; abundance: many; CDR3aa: CSVIPGLANNEQFF; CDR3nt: TGCAGCGTAATTCCGGGACTAGCTAACAATGAGCAGTTCTTC
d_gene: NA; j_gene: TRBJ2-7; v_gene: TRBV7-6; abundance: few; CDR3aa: CASSLGLGDTPYEQYF; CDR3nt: TGTGCCAGCAGCTTAGGCTTGGGAGATACGCCCTACGAGCAGTACTTC
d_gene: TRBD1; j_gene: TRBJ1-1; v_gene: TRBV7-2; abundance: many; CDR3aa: CASSLARGLGTEAFF; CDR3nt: TGTGCCAGCAGCTTAGCGAGGGGGCTTGGCACTGAAGCTTTCTTT
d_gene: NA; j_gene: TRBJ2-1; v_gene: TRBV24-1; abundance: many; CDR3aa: CATSDQGSNNEQFF; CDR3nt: TGTGCCACCAGTGACCAGGGGTCTAACAATGAGCAGTTCTTC
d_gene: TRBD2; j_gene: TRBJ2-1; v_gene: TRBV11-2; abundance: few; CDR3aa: CASSLVWTSGRPSSYNEQFF; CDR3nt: TGTGCCAGCAGCTTAGTGTGGACTAGCGGGAGGCCAAGCTCCTACAATGAGCAGTTCTTC
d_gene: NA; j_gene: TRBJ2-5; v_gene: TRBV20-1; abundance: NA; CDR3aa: CSANEGWETQYF; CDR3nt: TGCAGTGCTAACGAGGGGTGGGAGACCCAGTACTTC
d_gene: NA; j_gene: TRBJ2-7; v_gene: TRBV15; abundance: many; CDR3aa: CATSRGQGGHYEQYF; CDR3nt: TGTGCCACCAGCAGAGGGCAGGGAGGACACTACGAGCAGTACTTC
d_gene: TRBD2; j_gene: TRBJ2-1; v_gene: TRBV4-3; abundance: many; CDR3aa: CASSHLAGGPTSEQFF; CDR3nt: TGCGCCAGCAGCCATCTAGCGGGAGGGCCTACCTCTGAGCAGTTCTTC
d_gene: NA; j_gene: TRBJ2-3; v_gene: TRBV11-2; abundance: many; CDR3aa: CASSSRGSPGDTQYF; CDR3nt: TGTGCCAGCAGCTCCCGAGGGTCACCGGGAGATACGCAGTATTTT
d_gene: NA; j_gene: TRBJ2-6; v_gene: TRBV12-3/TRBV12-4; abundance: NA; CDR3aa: CASSFTVGPLSSGANVLTF; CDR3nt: TGTGCCAGCAGTTTCACCGTCGGCCCCCTGAGCTCTGGGGCCAACGTCCTGACTTTC
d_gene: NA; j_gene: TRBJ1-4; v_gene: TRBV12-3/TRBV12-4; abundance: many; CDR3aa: CASRGAGRTEKLFF; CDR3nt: TGTGCCAGCCGGGGGGCGGGACGAACTGAAAAACTGTTTTTT
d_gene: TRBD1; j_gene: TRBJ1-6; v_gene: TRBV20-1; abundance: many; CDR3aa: CSARDEDRGYNSPLHF; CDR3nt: TGCAGTGCTAGAGATGAGGACAGGGGTTATAATTCACCCCTCCACTTT
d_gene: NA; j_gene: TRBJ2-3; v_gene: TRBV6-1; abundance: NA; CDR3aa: CASSRAGSSADTQYF; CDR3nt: TGTGCCAGCAGTCGGGCAGGGAGTAGCGCAGATACGCAGTATTTT
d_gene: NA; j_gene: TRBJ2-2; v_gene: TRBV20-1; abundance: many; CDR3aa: CSARDYRVNTGELFF; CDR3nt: TGCAGTGCTAGAGATTATAGGGTGAACACCGGGGAGCTGTTTTTT
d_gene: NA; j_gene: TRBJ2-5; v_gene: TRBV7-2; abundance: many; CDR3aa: CASSKQGIQETQYF; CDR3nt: TGTGCCAGCAGTAAACAGGGAATTCAAGAGACCCAGTACTTC
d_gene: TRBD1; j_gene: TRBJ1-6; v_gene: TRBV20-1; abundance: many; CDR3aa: CSASRTGRSSPLHF; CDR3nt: TGCAGTGCTAGCAGGACAGGGAGGTCGTCACCCCTCCACTTT